Reported below is one TCR beta chain. Antigen unknown. Whoever was chosen for sequencing had shown CD8+CD57+ cell expansion by flow cytometry. Sampling of blood occurred while the patients had still received no therapy. The CDR3 totals 15 residues. Trimming cost V 3 bases and J 3 bases, with 15 bases left between them. From germline, CDR1 is LNHDA and CDR2 SQIVND (reference sequence). Genomic DNA, the template, was used for profiling of the TCR beta VDJ and CDR3. TCRdb recomputed calls from the reads with MiXCR, one row per CDR3 protein. The profile covers 100,000 to 150,000 distinct CDR3 sequences, with 45% to 60% appearing a single time and approximately 28% taken by the ten largest. These data are taken from a study of CD8+CD57+ T cells in acquired aplastic anemia. Turning to the study itself: Average DNA yield from sorted CD4+ and CD8+ cells was roughly 3 ug.

Study results and limitations: Around 27 sequences, all CD8+ CDR3, were shared between patients and controls.

The specimen was sorted CD4+, CD8+, or CD8+CD57+ T cells (not recorded which) from PBMCs. This receptor was taken from a human donor with aplastic anemia. This rearrangement joins TRBV19 to TRBJ2-7, with D perhaps TRBD2 (5 bases). Written as DNA, the CDR3 is TGTGCCAGTAGTATCCAGGCAATTGGAGGCTACGAGCAGTACTTC. It encodes CASSIQAIGGYEQYF.